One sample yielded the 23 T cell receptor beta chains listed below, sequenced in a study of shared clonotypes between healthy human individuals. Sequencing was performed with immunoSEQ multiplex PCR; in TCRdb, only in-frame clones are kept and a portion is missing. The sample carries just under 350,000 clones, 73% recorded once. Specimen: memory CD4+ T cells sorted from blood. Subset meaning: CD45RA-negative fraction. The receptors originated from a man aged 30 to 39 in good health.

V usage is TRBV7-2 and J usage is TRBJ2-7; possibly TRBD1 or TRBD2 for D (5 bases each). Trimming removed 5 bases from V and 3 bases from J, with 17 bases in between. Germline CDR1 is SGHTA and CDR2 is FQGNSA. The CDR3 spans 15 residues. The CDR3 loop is CASSRARGEGYEQYF. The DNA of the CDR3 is TGTGCCAGCAGCCGCGCACGGGGCGAGGGCTACGAGCAGTACTTC.

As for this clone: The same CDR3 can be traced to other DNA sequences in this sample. CDR3 DNA: TGTGCCAGCAGCTTGTCGACAGATACGCAGTATTTT. It specifies CASSLSTDTQYF. This chain uses TRBV11-2 with TRBJ2-3; no firm D call. V was shortened by 3 bases and J by 3 bases, with 4 bases between the two germline ends. Germline assignment: CDR1 SGHAT and CDR2 FQNNGV. There are 12 residues in the CDR3.

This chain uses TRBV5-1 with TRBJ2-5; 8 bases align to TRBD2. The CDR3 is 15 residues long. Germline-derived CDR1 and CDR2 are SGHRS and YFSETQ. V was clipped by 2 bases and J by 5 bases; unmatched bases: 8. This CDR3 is CASSFVSGRGETQYF. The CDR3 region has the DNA TGCGCCAGCAGCTTCGTAAGCGGGAGAGGGGAGACCCAGTACTTC.

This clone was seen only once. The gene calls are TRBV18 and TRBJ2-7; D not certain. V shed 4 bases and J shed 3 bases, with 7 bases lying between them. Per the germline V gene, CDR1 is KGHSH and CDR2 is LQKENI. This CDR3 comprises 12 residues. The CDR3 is CASSQGLYEQYF. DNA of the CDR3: TGTGCCAGCTCACAGGGCCTCTACGAGCAGTACTTC.

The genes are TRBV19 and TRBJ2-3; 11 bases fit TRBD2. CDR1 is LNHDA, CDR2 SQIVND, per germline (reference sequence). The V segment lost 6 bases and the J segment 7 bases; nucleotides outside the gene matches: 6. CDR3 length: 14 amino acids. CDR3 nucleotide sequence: TGTGCCAGTAGCCCTAGCGGGAGGAGTAATACGCAGTATTTT. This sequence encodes CASSPSGRSNTQYF.

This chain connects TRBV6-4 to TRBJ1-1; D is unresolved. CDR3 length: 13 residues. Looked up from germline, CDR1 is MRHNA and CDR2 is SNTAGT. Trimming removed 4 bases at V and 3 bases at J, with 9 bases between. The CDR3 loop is CASSVSWDTEAFF. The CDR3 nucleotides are TGTGCCAGCAGTGTCTCGTGGGACACTGAAGCTTTCTTT.

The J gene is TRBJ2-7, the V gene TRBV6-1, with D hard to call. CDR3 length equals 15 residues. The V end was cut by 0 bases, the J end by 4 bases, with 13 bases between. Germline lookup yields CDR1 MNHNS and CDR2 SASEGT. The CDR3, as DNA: TGTGCCAGCAGTGAAGCGTTCCTTACGCTGTACGAGCAGTACTTC. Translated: CASSEAFLTLYEQYF.

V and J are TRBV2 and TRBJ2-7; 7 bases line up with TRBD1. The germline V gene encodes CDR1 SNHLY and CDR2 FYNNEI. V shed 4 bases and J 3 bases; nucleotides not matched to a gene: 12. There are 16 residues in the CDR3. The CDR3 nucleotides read TGTGCCAGCAGTGGTCTAGACAGGGAATTGGGCTACGAGCAGTACTTC. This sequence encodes CASSGLDRELGYEQYF.

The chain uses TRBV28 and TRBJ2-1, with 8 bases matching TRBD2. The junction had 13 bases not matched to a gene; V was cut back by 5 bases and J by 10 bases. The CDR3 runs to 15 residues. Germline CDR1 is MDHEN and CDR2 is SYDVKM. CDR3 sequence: CASSTTGLVFQEQFF. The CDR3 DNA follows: TGTGCCAGCAGTACTACGGGACTAGTTTTCCAAGAGCAGTTCTTC.

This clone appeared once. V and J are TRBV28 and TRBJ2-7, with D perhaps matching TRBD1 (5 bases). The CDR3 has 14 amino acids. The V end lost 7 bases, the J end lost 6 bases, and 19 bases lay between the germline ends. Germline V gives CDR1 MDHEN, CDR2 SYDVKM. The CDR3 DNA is TGTGCCAGCAACCAGGGATACATAGTTGGCGAGCAGTACTTC. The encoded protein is CASNQGYIVGEQYF.

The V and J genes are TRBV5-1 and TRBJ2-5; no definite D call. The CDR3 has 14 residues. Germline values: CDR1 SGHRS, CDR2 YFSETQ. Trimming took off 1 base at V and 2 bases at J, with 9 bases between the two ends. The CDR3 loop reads CASSLLGVQETQYF. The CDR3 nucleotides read TGCGCCAGCAGCTTGTTGGGCGTACAAGAGACCCAGTACTTC. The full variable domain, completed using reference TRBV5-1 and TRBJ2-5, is KAGVTQTPRYLIKTRGQQVTLSCSPISGHRSVSWYQQTPGQGLQFLFEYFSETQRNKGNFPGRFSGRQFSNSRSEMNVSTLELGDSALYLCASSLLGVQETQYFGPGTRLLVL.

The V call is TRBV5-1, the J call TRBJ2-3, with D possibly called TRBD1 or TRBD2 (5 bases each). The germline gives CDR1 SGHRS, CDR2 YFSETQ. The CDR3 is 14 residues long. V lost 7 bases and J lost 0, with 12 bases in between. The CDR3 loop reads CASVEGSSTDTQYF. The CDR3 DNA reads TGCGCCAGCGTTGAGGGGTCTAGCACAGATACGCAGTATTTT.

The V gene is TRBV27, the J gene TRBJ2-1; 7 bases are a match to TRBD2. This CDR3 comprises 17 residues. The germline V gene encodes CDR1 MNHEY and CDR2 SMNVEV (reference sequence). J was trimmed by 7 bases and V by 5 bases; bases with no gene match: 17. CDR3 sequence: CASSTPFRASGQNEQFF. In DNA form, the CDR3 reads TGTGCCAGCAGTACTCCATTCCGGGCTAGCGGCCAAAATGAGCAGTTCTTC.

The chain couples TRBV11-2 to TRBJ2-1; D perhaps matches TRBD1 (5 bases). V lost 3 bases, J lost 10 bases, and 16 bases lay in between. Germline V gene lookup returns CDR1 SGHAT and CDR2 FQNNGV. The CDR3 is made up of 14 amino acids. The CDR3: CASSFPPRVPEQFF. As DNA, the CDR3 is TGTGCCAGCAGCTTCCCCCCCAGGGTACCGGAGCAGTTCTTC.

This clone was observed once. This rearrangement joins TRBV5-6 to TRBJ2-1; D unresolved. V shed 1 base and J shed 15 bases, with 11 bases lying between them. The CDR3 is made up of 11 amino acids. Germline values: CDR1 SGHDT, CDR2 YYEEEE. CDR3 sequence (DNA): TGTGCCAGCAGCTTGTTGGGCAGTCCGTTCTTC. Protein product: CASSLLGSPFF.

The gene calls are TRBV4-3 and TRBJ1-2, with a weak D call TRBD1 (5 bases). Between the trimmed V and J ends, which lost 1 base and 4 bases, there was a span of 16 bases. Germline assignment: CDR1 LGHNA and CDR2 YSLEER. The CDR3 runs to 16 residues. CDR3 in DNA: TGCGCCAGCAGCCAAGTGGCGGCGACAGAGCTCTATGGCTACACCTTC. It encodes CASSQVAATELYGYTF.

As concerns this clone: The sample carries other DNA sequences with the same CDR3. The CDR3 sequence is CASSERESGNTIYF. For the CDR3, the DNA is TGTGCCAGCAGTGAACGGGAATCCGGAAACACCATATATTTT. The chain is built from TRBV2 and TRBJ1-3; D unclear. This CDR3 has 14 amino acids. Per the germline V gene, CDR1 is SNHLY and CDR2 is FYNNEI. V was pared by 2 bases and J by 4 bases, with 9 bases between. Variable domain in full (rest from reference TRBV2 and TRBJ1-3): EPEVTQTPSHQVTQMGQEVILRCVPISNHLYFYWYRQILGQKVEFLVSFYNNEISEKSEIFDDQFSVERPDGSNFTLKIRSTKLEDSAMYFCASSERESGNTIYFGEGSWLTVV.

The CDR3 DNA follows: TGCGCCAGCAGCCAAGATTTCCCCAGGGGAGCCTCCTACGAGCAGTACTTC. As protein: CASSQDFPRGASYEQYF. This chain links TRBV4-3 with TRBJ2-7, with D possibly TRBD1 on 6 matching bases. Trimming stripped 0 bases from V and 0 bases from J, with 15 bases between. The germline gives CDR1 LGHNA, CDR2 YSLEER. This CDR3 is built from 17 residues.

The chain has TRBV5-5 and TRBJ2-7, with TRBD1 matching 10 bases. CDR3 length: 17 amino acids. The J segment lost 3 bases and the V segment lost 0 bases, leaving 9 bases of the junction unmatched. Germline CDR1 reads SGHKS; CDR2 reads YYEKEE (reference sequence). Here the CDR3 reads CASSLAWGQGFFYEQYF. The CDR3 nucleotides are TGTGCCAGCAGCTTGGCCTGGGGACAGGGGTTTTTCTACGAGCAGTACTTC.

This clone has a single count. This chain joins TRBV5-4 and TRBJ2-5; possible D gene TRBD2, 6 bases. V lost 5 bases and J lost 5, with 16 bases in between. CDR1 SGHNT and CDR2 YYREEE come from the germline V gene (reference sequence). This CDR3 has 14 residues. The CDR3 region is CASSWDSLMETQYF. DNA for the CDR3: TGTGCCAGCAGTTGGGACTCCTTAATGGAGACCCAGTACTTC.

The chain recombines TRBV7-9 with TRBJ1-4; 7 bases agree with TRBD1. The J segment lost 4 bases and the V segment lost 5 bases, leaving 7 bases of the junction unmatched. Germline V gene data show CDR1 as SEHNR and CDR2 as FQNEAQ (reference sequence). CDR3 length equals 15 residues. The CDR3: CASSPDRAHNEKLFF. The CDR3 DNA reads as TGTGCCAGCAGCCCAGACAGGGCCCATAATGAAAAACTGTTTTTT.

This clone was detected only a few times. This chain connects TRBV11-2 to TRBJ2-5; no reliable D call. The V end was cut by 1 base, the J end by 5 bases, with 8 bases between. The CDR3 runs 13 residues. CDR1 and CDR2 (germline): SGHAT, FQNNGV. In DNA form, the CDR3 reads TGTGCCAGCAGCTTAGTACCCCTGGAGACCCAGTACTTC. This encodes CASSLVPLETQYF.

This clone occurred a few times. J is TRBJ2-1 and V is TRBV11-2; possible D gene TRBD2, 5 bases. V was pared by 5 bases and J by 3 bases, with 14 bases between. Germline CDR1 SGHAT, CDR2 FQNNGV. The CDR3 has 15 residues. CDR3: CASSRARVNYNEQFF. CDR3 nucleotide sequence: TGTGCCAGCAGCAGGGCGAGGGTCAACTACAATGAGCAGTTCTTC.